The entry below gives a single TCR beta chain sequence along with its context. The data derive from a study of shared T cell receptors in the human thymus. This CDR3 is 14 amino acids long. The V and J ends lost 4 bases and 7 bases respectively, with 17 bases between them. CDR1 and CDR2 (germline): MDHEN, SYDVKM. Profiled with immunoSEQ multiplex PCR; TCRdb holds only in-frame clones, not every one. Of over 650,000 clones listed, approximately 87% are singletons. This same sample was also part of a study on human thymus T cells. From that second work: V and J gene usage appeared biased in thymic and blood repertoires.

V gene TRBV28 combines with J gene TRBJ2-7, with D tentatively TRBD1 (6 bases). The sample was thymocytes. This TCR came from a boy under three years old with a congenital heart defect. In DNA, the CDR3 is TGTGCCAGCAGTTCCAACCCAGGGGTTGGGGAGCAGTACTTC. Amino acids: CASSSNPGVGEQYF.